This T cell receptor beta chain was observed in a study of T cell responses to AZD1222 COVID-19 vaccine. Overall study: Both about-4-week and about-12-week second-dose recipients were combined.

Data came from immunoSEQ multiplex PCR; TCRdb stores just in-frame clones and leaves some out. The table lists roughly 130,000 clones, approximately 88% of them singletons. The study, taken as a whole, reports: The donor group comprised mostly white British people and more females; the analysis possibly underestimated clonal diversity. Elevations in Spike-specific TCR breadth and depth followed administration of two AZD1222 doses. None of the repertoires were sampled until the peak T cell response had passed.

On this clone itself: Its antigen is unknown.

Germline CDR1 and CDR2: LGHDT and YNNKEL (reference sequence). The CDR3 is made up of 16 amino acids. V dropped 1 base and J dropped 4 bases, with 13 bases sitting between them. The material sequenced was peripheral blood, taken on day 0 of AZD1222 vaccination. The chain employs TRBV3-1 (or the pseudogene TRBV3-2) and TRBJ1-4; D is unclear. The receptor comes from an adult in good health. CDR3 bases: TGTGCCAGCAGCCAAGGGACGGGAACCAATAATGAAAAACTGTTTTTT. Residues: CASSQGTGTNNEKLFF.